This TCR beta chain was documented in a study of technical replicates of blood from a handful of donors. Generated by immunoSEQ multiplex PCR, the TCRdb table keeps only in-frame clones and is missing some. The sample lists about 54,000 clones, 85% to 95% occurring once. The V and J ends lost 4 bases and 6 bases respectively, with 16 bases between them. The CDR3 extends over 14 amino acids. Germline V gene data show CDR1 as SGHAT and CDR2 as FQNNGV. The J gene is TRBJ2-7, the V gene TRBV11-2; D not certain. The TCR comes from a human donor in good health. Sequenced: T cells isolated from PBMCs. CDR3 sequence: CASSSWPRRPEQYF. The DNA of the CDR3 is TGTGCCAGCAGCTCCTGGCCGAGGAGACCCGAGCAGTACTTC. Looking up the rest from reference TRBV11-2 and TRBJ2-7 gives the full variable domain: EAGVAQSPRYKIIEKRQSVAFWCNPISGHATLYWYQQILGQGPKLLIQFQNNGVVDDSQLPKDRFSAERLKGVDSTLKIQPAKLEDSAVYLCASSSWPRRPEQYFGPGTRLTVT.